This T cell receptor beta chain was sequenced in a study of blood T cell repertoires in COVID-19. Sequenced by immunoSEQ multiplex PCR; TCRdb stores in-frame clones only, minus some. The sample lists fewer than 500,000 clones, about 90% seen once, with around 1.3% in the top ten. This CDR3 region has 16 residues. Germline CDR1 LNHDA, CDR2 SQIVND (reference sequence). The V gene lost 3 bases and the J gene lost 6 bases, with 17 bases spanning the gap. Sequences were obtained from PBMCs or T cells enriched from blood (not recorded which). This TCR was sampled from a young man who had recovered from COVID-19. This chain connects TRBV19 to TRBJ2-2; tentative D call: TRBD1 (6 bases). The CDR3 reads CASSISTGIEAGELFF. The CDR3 bases are TGTGCCAGTAGTATCTCTACAGGGATCGAAGCCGGGGAGCTGTTTTTT.